Each of the 28 T cell receptor beta chains below was sequenced from the same sample in a study of control samples from healthy donors and cancer patients. Some clones are missing from TCRdb's copy, which holds only in-frame ones; the method was immunoSEQ multiplex PCR. Among fewer than 200,000 clones, around 95% were seen once, and the ten largest hold 4.1%. Sequencing was done on a sample of blood. These receptor sequences come from a woman aged 60 to 75 in good health.

This chain joins TRBV18 and TRBJ1-1, with D perhaps matching TRBD1 (5 bases). With 3 bases removed from V and 5 bases from J, the gap between germline ends came to 13 bases. This CDR3 has 14 residues. The germline gives CDR1 KGHSH, CDR2 LQKENI. CDR3 residues: CASSPGAPGTEAFF. CDR3 nucleotides: TGTGCCAGCTCACCTGGGGCGCCGGGGACTGAAGCTTTCTTT.

V and J are TRBV9 and TRBJ1-6; D not certain. V lost 0 bases, J lost 8 bases, and 6 bases lay in between. The CDR3 spans 13 residues. Germline V CDR1 and CDR2: SGDLS, YYNGEE. This CDR3 is CASSVVGDSPLHF. DNA for the CDR3: TGTGCCAGCAGCGTAGTTGGGGATTCACCCCTCCACTTT.

V is TRBV9 and J is TRBJ2-5, with D unclear. This CDR3 has 15 residues. V was trimmed by 0 bases and J by 5 bases, leaving 14 bases between them. CDR1 is SGDLS and CDR2 is YYNGEE in the germline V gene. The CDR3 region has the DNA TGTGCCAGCAGCGTAGATGAAGGGTGGGTGGAGACCCAGTACTTC. This sequence encodes CASSVDEGWVETQYF.

This clone has only a few counts. V usage is TRBV6-5 and J usage is TRBJ2-2; 10 bases line up with TRBD2. Trimming removed 6 bases from V and 4 bases from J; junction bases left unmatched: 5. The CDR3 loop spans 15 amino acids. Germline V CDR1 and CDR2: MNHEY, SVGAGI. The CDR3 DNA is TGTGCCAGCAGCCGGACTAGCGGAGTCACCGGGGAGCTGTTTTTT. Translation gives CASSRTSGVTGELFF.

V is TRBV12-5 and J is TRBJ2-6, with D tentatively TRBD2 (6 bases). This CDR3 contains 17 residues. Germline loops: CDR1 LGHNT, CDR2 FRNRAP. V gave up 1 base and J gave up 1 base, with 11 bases separating them. CDR3 DNA sequence: TGTGCTAGTGGTTTGGGACTAGACTCTTCTGGGGCCAACGTCCTGACTTTC. Protein product: CASGLGLDSSGANVLTF.

The genes are TRBV6-6 and TRBJ2-7, with 8 bases aligning to TRBD1. The germline gives CDR1 MNHNY, CDR2 SVGAGI (reference sequence). This CDR3 region has 12 residues. V lost 8 bases and J lost 3; bases outside the gene matches: 3. CDR3 protein: CASGQGNYEQYF. CDR3 DNA: TGTGCCAGCGGACAGGGAAACTACGAGCAGTACTTC.

This chain uses TRBV10-3 with TRBJ2-7, with 13 bases aligning to TRBD2. The CDR3 has 15 residues. Germline lookup yields CDR1 ENHRY and CDR2 SYGVKD. Trimming cost V 4 bases and J 4 bases; bases outside gene matches: 4. This CDR3 is CAISGSTSGGYEQYF. Written as DNA, the CDR3 is TGTGCCATCAGTGGTTCGACTAGCGGGGGGTACGAGCAGTACTTC.

This chain links TRBV11-3 with TRBJ2-2, with D perhaps matching TRBD2 (5 bases). V lost 3 bases and J lost 6, with 14 bases in between. The CDR3 covers 15 residues. Germline V gene data show CDR1 as SGHNT and CDR2 as YENEEA. Written as DNA, the CDR3 is TGTGCCAGCAGCTTGTTCGGGGTTACGGCCGGGGAGCTGTTTTTT. Translated, it gives CASSLFGVTAGELFF.

The J gene is TRBJ2-5, the V gene TRBV11-2, with TRBD2 as a possible D gene (7 bases). Per the germline V gene, CDR1 is SGHAT and CDR2 is FQNNGV. The CDR3 sequence is 13 residues long. Deletions cut 6 bases from V and 6 bases from J, with 14 bases between. CDR3 residues: CASSRGGPQTQYF. The CDR3 nucleotides are TGTGCCAGCAGTCGCGGGGGCCCGCAGACCCAGTACTTC.

The chain recombines TRBV9 with TRBJ2-3; TRBD2 matches at 7 bases. This CDR3 has 13 residues. With V trimmed by 6 bases and J by 8 bases, 9 bases remained unmatched. The V gene's germline CDR1 is SGDLS and CDR2 YYNGEE. CDR3 sequence reads: CASKRGNFGTQYF. For the CDR3, the DNA is TGTGCCAGCAAGCGGGGTAATTTCGGTACGCAGTATTTT.

Details on this clone: In the same sample, other DNA sequences code for this CDR3. V usage is TRBV10-3 and J usage is TRBJ1-2; TRBD1 might be the D (5 bases). The V gene lost 0 bases and the J gene lost 1 base, with 6 bases spanning the gap. This CDR3 comprises 14 residues. The V gene's germline CDR1 is ENHRY and CDR2 SYGVKD. In DNA form, the CDR3 reads TGTGCCATCAGTGAGTCGGGGGTTAACTATGGCTACACCTTC. Its protein is CAISESGVNYGYTF.

The V gene is TRBV6-2 or TRBV6-3, the J gene TRBJ1-1; D gene ambiguous. V lost 2 bases and J 6 bases, leaving 10 bases between the germline ends. The CDR3 sequence is 13 residues long. CDR1 MNHEY and CDR2 SVGEGT come from the germline V gene. CDR3 nucleotide sequence: TGTGCCAGCAGTTACAATAGGCGTTCTGAAGCTTTCTTT. Translating it yields CASSYNRRSEAFF.

The genes are TRBV5-4 and TRBJ2-1; 9 bases map to TRBD2. Germline V gene lookup returns CDR1 SGHNT and CDR2 YYREEE (reference sequence). There are 17 residues in the CDR3. The ends lost 6 bases at V and 0 bases at J; junction bases unmatched: 10. This chain's CDR3 is CASTMSSGGLSYNEQFF. Here the CDR3 DNA reads TGTGCCAGCACAATGAGTAGCGGGGGACTCTCCTACAATGAGCAGTTCTTC.

The CDR3 DNA is TGCGCCAGCAGGGCGACATTGAACACTGAAGCTTTCTTT. Its translation: CASRATLNTEAFF. The chain joins TRBV10-1 to TRBJ1-1; D gene unclear. The CDR3 consists of 13 residues. Per germline, CDR1 WNHNN and CDR2 SYGVQD (reference sequence). Trimming shortened V by 6 bases and J by 0 bases, and 8 bases separated the two germline ends.

This chain links TRBV7-6 with TRBJ1-5; D unclear. Per the germline V gene, CDR1 is SGHVS and CDR2 is FNYEAQ. This CDR3 comprises 13 residues. Trimming removed 3 bases at V and 1 base at J, with 4 bases between. CDR3 protein: CASSLESNQPQHF. The CDR3 coding sequence is TGTGCCAGCAGCTTGGAAAGCAATCAGCCCCAGCATTTT.

CDR3 region: CASSFQQTNTEAFF. The CDR3 DNA sequence: TGCGCCAGCAGCTTTCAACAGACTAACACTGAAGCTTTCTTT. V is TRBV5-1 and J is TRBJ1-1; D gene ambiguous. This CDR3 spans 14 amino acids. Germline lookup yields CDR1 SGHRS and CDR2 YFSETQ. Trimming shortened V by 2 bases and J by 2 bases, and 10 bases separated the two germline ends.

CDR3 protein: CASRLQGSGEKLFF. CDR3 nucleotides: TGTGCCAGCAGATTACAGGGGAGCGGTGAAAAACTGTTTTTT. The genes are TRBV27 and TRBJ1-4; TRBD1 aligns across 7 bases. The V segment lost 6 bases and the J segment 7 bases; nucleotides outside the gene matches: 8. Germline CDR1 MNHEY, CDR2 SMNVEV (reference sequence). This CDR3 region has 14 residues.

The chain joins TRBV29-1 to TRBJ1-5, with D maybe TRBD1 (5 bases). V lost 4 bases, J lost 5 bases, and 9 bases lay in between. Germline V CDR1 and CDR2: SQVTM, ANQGSEA. This CDR3 has 12 residues. In DNA form, the CDR3 reads TGCAGCGTTGCGGGGACCGATCAGCCCCAGCATTTT. Translated, it gives CSVAGTDQPQHF.

This rearrangement joins TRBV7-2 to TRBJ2-5, with D perhaps TRBD2 (6 bases). This CDR3 region has 17 residues. CDR1 and CDR2 (germline): SGHTA, FQGNSA. With 1 base removed from V and 5 bases from J, the gap between germline ends came to 20 bases. The CDR3 sequence: CASSLGSTSPVIETQYF. The CDR3 DNA reads TGTGCCAGCAGCTTAGGTTCAACTAGCCCGGTGATTGAGACCCAGTACTTC.

V gene TRBV19 combines with J gene TRBJ1-3; no firm D call. The CDR3 has 14 amino acids. The V end was cut by 2 bases, the J end by 4 bases, with 9 bases between. Germline CDR1 and CDR2: LNHDA and SQIVND (reference sequence). DNA of the CDR3: TGTGCCAGTAGTATAACCGGGTCCGGAAACACCATATATTTT. Its protein product is CASSITGSGNTIYF. Full variable domain (missing parts from reference TRBV19 and TRBJ1-3): DGGITQSPKYLFRKEGQNVTLSCEQNLNHDAMYWYRQDPGQGLRLIYYSQIVNDFQKGDIAEGYSVSREKKESFPLTVTSAQKNPTAFYLCASSITGSGNTIYFGEGSWLTVV.

This chain joins TRBV16 and TRBJ1-1; D perhaps matches TRBD1 (5 bases). Germline-derived CDR1 and CDR2 are KGHSY and FQNENV. The CDR3 runs 12 residues. Trimming stripped 4 bases from V and 4 bases from J, with 7 bases between. In DNA, the CDR3 is TGTGCCAGCAGCCCCGGGGGCACTGAAGCTTTCTTT. Residues: CASSPGGTEAFF.

The V and J genes are TRBV19 and TRBJ2-7; 15 nucleotides line up with TRBD2. The germline V gene encodes CDR1 LNHDA and CDR2 SQIVND (reference sequence). Trimming took 4 bases from V and 5 from J; bases not matched to a gene: 12. The CDR3 is 18 amino acids. CDR3 sequence (DNA): TGTGCCAGTAGTAATCTACGGACTAGCGGGGGGGCCTCTGACGAGCAGTACTTC. Protein: CASSNLRTSGGASDEQYF.

This chain links TRBV9 with TRBJ2-3; the D call may be TRBD1 or TRBD2 (5 bases each). Germline CDR1 SGDLS, CDR2 YYNGEE. The ends were cut back, 0 bases at V and 2 bases at J, with 13 bases in the middle. The CDR3 has 16 residues. CDR3 amino acids: CASSVAVGELTDTQYF. CDR3 nucleotides: TGTGCCAGCAGCGTAGCTGTGGGGGAACTCACAGATACGCAGTATTTT.

J is TRBJ1-4 and V is TRBV2; no reliable D call. V lost 4 bases and J 6 bases, leaving 6 bases between the germline ends. The CDR3 consists of 12 residues. Germline V CDR1 and CDR2: SNHLY, FYNNEI. The CDR3 nucleotides read TGTGCCAGCAGTGGTATATATGAAAAACTGTTTTTT. Its protein is CASSGIYEKLFF.

The count of this clone is one. The chain combines TRBV25-1 with TRBJ1-2; D unresolved. The CDR3 is made up of 15 amino acids. The V gene's germline CDR1 is MGHDK and CDR2 SYGVNS. V lost 5 bases, J lost 5 bases, and 18 bases lay in between. CDR3 nucleotide sequence: TGTGCCAGCAGTCCCCCAGGTCCGACACTTTATGGCTACACCTTC. Its protein product is CASSPPGPTLYGYTF.

The J gene is TRBJ1-2, the V gene TRBV29-1, with D tentatively TRBD1 (6 bases). There are 12 residues in the CDR3. Germline CDR1 reads SQVTM; CDR2 reads ANQGSEA. Trimming removed 6 bases at V and 5 bases at J, with 13 bases between. CDR3 residues: CSVGTYGYGYTF. The CDR3 nucleotides are TGCAGCGTCGGGACATATGGGTATGGCTACACCTTC.

CDR3 DNA: TGTGCCAGCAGAACCCAGGGAGGTAACACCATATATTTT. Its translation is CASRTQGGNTIYF. The rearrangement links TRBV27 to TRBJ1-3, with D perhaps TRBD1 (5 bases). The CDR3 has 13 residues. CDR1 and CDR2 (germline): MNHEY, SMNVEV (reference sequence). Trimming left V 6 bases short and J 7 bases short, with 13 bases between.

This rearrangement joins TRBV7-8 to TRBJ2-1; TRBD1 agrees at 8 bases. V lost 7 bases and J lost 2; bases outside the gene matches: 16. Germline CDR1 reads SGHVS; CDR2 reads FQNEAQ. The CDR3 totals 18 residues. In nucleotides, the CDR3 is TGTGCCAGCACCTTCTCGCTAGGGCAGGGGGCCCCCTACAATGAGCAGTTCTTC. Protein: CASTFSLGQGAPYNEQFF.